The 11 T cell receptor beta chains reported below all come from one sample, sequenced in a study of shared clonotypes between healthy human individuals (dated by TCRdb to about 2020). Libraries were constructed by the immunoSEQ multiplex PCR assay. TCRdb retrieved this table from immuneACCESS and kept in-frame rearrangements only. Not all clones are present; in checked studies, unresolved V genes account for under half, and no reason is known for the remainder. The table for this sample lists 2 million to 2.5 million clones; 90% to 96% of them were counted only once. Of the sample, approximately 0.13% is held by the ten largest clones. The sequencing input was naive CD4+ T cells sorted from blood. In light of the paper, this sample's cell subset or site label describes: CD45RA+ positively selected. Receptors originate from a man younger than 35 in good health.

V gene TRBV18 combines with J gene TRBJ2-1; 7 bases agree with TRBD1. The ends lost 4 bases at V and 5 bases at J; junction bases unmatched: 8. Germline loops: CDR1 KGHSH, CDR2 LQKENI. CDR3 length: 15 residues. CDR3 region: CASSLRTGSDNEQFF. The DNA of the CDR3 is TGTGCCAGCTCACTGAGGACAGGTTCCGACAATGAGCAGTTCTTC.

J is TRBJ2-4 and V is TRBV28, with D tentatively TRBD1 (6 bases). This CDR3 has 16 amino acids. Germline CDR1 reads MDHEN; CDR2 reads SYDVKM. Between the trimmed V and J ends, which lost 5 bases and 0 bases, there was a span of 14 bases. This chain's CDR3 is CASSPTGTTAKNIQYF. The DNA for the CDR3 is TGTGCCAGCAGTCCGACCGGGACAACAGCCAAAAACATTCAGTACTTC.

This rearrangement joins TRBV7-2 to TRBJ1-6; D remains unclear. V was pared by 5 bases and J by 9 bases, with 11 bases between. CDR3 length equals 13 residues. Germline loops: CDR1 SGHTA, CDR2 FQGNSA. In nucleotides, the CDR3 is TGTGCCAGCAGCCCACGGTGGATTTCACCCCTCCACTTT. Its protein product is CASSPRWISPLHF.

With respect to this clone: The same CDR3 is also encoded by other DNA sequences in this sample. This chain connects TRBV2 to TRBJ1-4; D possibly corresponds to TRBD1 (5 bases). Between the trimmed V and J ends, which lost 3 bases and 5 bases, there was a span of 10 bases. The CDR3 length is 14 residues. CDR1 and CDR2 (germline): SNHLY, FYNNEI. CDR3 sequence: CASSDRGINEKLFF. The CDR3 region has the DNA TGTGCCAGCAGTGACCGGGGGATAAATGAAAAACTGTTTTTT.

The rearrangement joins TRBV4-3 to TRBJ2-5; the D gene is possibly TRBD2 (6 bases). Germline V gene data show CDR1 as LGHNA and CDR2 as YSLEER. Trimming removed 0 bases from V and 5 bases from J, with 13 bases in between. This CDR3 spans 15 amino acids. CDR3 region: CASSQDARRGETQYF. In nucleotides, the CDR3 is TGCGCCAGCAGCCAAGACGCTCGGCGGGGTGAGACCCAGTACTTC.

The J gene is TRBJ2-7, the V gene TRBV19; 8 bases align to TRBD1. The CDR3 covers 15 residues. From germline, CDR1 is LNHDA and CDR2 SQIVND (reference sequence). After removal of 2 bases from V and 4 bases from J, the junction contained 7 bases not matched to a gene. CDR3 bases: TGTGCCAGTAGTATACGACAGGGGATACATTACGAGCAGTACTTC. This encodes CASSIRQGIHYEQYF.

Details on this clone: Other DNA sequences of this sample code for an identical CDR3. This sequence joins TRBV7-9 and TRBJ1-2; 7 nucleotides align to TRBD1. CDR3 length: 13 residues. Germline loops: CDR1 SEHNR, CDR2 FQNEAQ (reference sequence). The V gene end was trimmed by 5 bases and the J gene end by 2 bases; junction bases not matched to a gene: 2. DNA for the CDR3: TGTGCCAGCAGCCGGGGACAGAACTATGGCTACACCTTC. Translation: CASSRGQNYGYTF.

This chain's CDR3 is CASSLWEEQTQYF. The CDR3 region has the DNA TGTGCCAGCAGCTTATGGGAGGAGCAGACCCAGTACTTC. The chain combines TRBV7-3 with TRBJ2-5; perhaps TRBD2 as D (6 bases). Between the trimmed V and J ends, which lost 2 bases and 6 bases, there was a span of 10 bases. Per germline, CDR1 SGHTA and CDR2 FQGTGA. The CDR3 is 13 amino acids. Full variable domain (rest looked up from reference TRBV7-3 and TRBJ2-5): GAGVSQTPSNKVTEKGKYVELRCDPISGHTALYWYRQSLGQGPEFLIYFQGTGAADDSGLPNDRFFAVRPEGSVSTLKIQRTERGDSAVYLCASSLWEEQTQYFGPGTRLLVL.

The rearrangement joins TRBV7-9 to TRBJ1-3; TRBD1 aligns across 12 bases. Trimming cost V 5 bases and J 6 bases; bases outside gene matches: 5. The CDR3 is made up of 15 amino acids. CDR1 and CDR2 (germline): SEHNR, FQNEAQ (reference sequence). The DNA of the CDR3 is TGTGCCAGCAGCCAGGGACAGGGGGCGGAAAACACCATATATTTT. Its protein is CASSQGQGAENTIYF.

This chain links TRBV19 with TRBJ2-5; D unclear. Trimming shortened V by 5 bases and J by 0 bases, and 7 bases separated the two germline ends. CDR3 length: 13 amino acids. The germline V gene encodes CDR1 LNHDA and CDR2 SQIVND (reference sequence). The CDR3 nucleotides read TGTGCCAGTAGTTTGGGAAACCAAGAGACCCAGTACTTC. Translated, it gives CASSLGNQETQYF. The entire variable domain, with the rest obtained from reference TRBV19 and TRBJ2-5, is as follows: DGGITQSPKYLFRKEGQNVTLSCEQNLNHDAMYWYRQDPGQGLRLIYYSQIVNDFQKGDIAEGYSVSREKKESFPLTVTSAQKNPTAFYLCASSLGNQETQYFGPGTRLLVL.

This clone was counted once. The chain combines TRBV2 with TRBJ2-5; no reliable D call. The CDR3 contains 14 residues. The germline CDR1 and CDR2 sequences are SNHLY and FYNNEI. The V end was cut by 4 bases, the J end by 2 bases, with 11 bases between. As DNA, the CDR3 is TGTGCCAGCAGTGGGAGTTCCTATCAAGAGACCCAGTACTTC. Translation gives CASSGSSYQETQYF.